The 12 T cell receptor beta chains below all came from one sample that was sequenced in a study of blood T cell repertoires in COVID-19. The repertoire was sequenced with immunoSEQ multiplex PCR; TCRdb's copy has only in-frame clones and lacks some. This table has some 400,000 clones, approximately 89% appearing once. Sequenced input: PBMCs or T cells enriched from blood (not recorded which). Receptor source: a woman aged 40 to 50 who had been exposed to COVID-19.

The chain is built from TRBV18 and TRBJ2-3; D not certain. The V gene's germline CDR1 is KGHSH and CDR2 LQKENI. This CDR3 region has 12 residues. V gave up 2 bases and J gave up 4 bases, with 4 bases separating them. The CDR3 DNA sequence: TGTGCCAGCTCACCAACAGCAGATACGCAGTATTTT. Its protein product is CASSPTADTQYF.

The chain employs TRBV7-9 and TRBJ2-1; TRBD1 matches at 7 bases. Per the germline V gene, CDR1 is SEHNR and CDR2 is FQNEAQ (reference sequence). J gave up 6 bases and V 3 bases, and 8 bases lay outside the gene matches. The CDR3 covers 15 residues. The CDR3 loop is CASSFSGGLVNEQFF. The CDR3 region has the DNA TGTGCCAGCAGCTTTTCAGGGGGATTGGTCAATGAGCAGTTCTTC.

This clone was picked up one time. The chain carries TRBV7-9 and TRBJ2-7, with 8 bases fitting TRBD1. After removal of 10 bases from V and 9 bases from J, the junction contained 14 bases not matched to a gene. The CDR3 contains 13 residues. The V gene's germline CDR1 is SEHNR and CDR2 FQNEAQ (reference sequence). The CDR3 region is CAIVGQARHGQYF. In nucleotides, the CDR3 is TGTGCCATAGTGGGACAGGCCCGTCATGGGCAGTACTTC. Full variable domain (rest looked up from reference TRBV7-9 and TRBJ2-7): DTGVSQNPRHKITKRGQNVTFRCDPISEHNRLYWYRQTLGQGPEFLTYFQNEAQLEKSRLLSDRFSAERPKGSFSTLEIQRTEQGDSAMYLCAIVGQARHGQYFGPGTRLTVT.

The rearrangement joins TRBV24-1 to TRBJ1-2, with D uncertain. The ends were cut back, 3 bases at V and 6 bases at J, with 13 bases in the middle. Germline values: CDR1 KGHDR, CDR2 SFDVKD. The CDR3 totals 14 residues. The DNA for the CDR3 is TGTGCCACCAGTGATCAAAGAAGGACTAATGGCTACACCTTC. This translates into CATSDQRRTNGYTF.

This chain joins TRBV2 and TRBJ2-5; possibly TRBD2 for D (5 bases). This CDR3 spans 15 amino acids. V was cut by 4 bases and J by 7 bases, with 19 bases left in between. Germline assignment: CDR1 SNHLY and CDR2 FYNNEI. The DNA of the CDR3 is TGTGCCAGCAGTGTCGTCGGGCCAGATGGAGGGACCCAGTACTTC. The encoded protein is CASSVVGPDGGTQYF.

The rearrangement links TRBV5-1 to TRBJ1-1; 7 bases map to TRBD1. There are 13 residues in the CDR3. V dropped 4 bases and J dropped 4; count of bases not matched to a gene: 4. CDR1 and CDR2 from the germline V gene are SGHRS and YFSETQ. This CDR3 is CASSETGRTEAFF. Here the CDR3 DNA reads TGCGCCAGCAGCGAGACAGGGCGCACTGAAGCTTTCTTT.

As for this clone: Distinct nucleotide sequences in the sample also encode this CDR3. This chain connects TRBV6-5 to TRBJ1-1; 7 positions agree with TRBD1. V trimming: 5 bases; J trimming: 2 bases; junction bases outside the gene matches: 5. The CDR3 spans 14 residues. Germline V CDR1 and CDR2: MNHEY, SVGAGI. The CDR3 DNA reads as TGTGCCAGCAGTCTCGACAGGGTAAACACTGAAGCTTTCTTT. Residues: CASSLDRVNTEAFF.

V and J are TRBV5-1 and TRBJ2-3, with TRBD1 as a possible D gene (6 bases). The CDR3 runs to 16 residues. Germline V lookup: CDR1 SGHRS, CDR2 YFSETQ. V was shortened by 3 bases and J by 2 bases, with 16 bases between the two germline ends. This CDR3 reads CASSSGRTEFTDTQYF. The CDR3 bases are TGCGCCAGCAGCTCCGGAAGGACAGAGTTCACAGATACGCAGTATTTT.

The chain employs TRBV27 and TRBJ2-7, with 7 bases fitting TRBD2. The ends lost 3 bases at V and 2 bases at J; junction bases unmatched: 4. The germline V gene encodes CDR1 MNHEY and CDR2 SMNVEV (reference sequence). The CDR3 totals 14 residues. CDR3 bases: TGTGCCAGCAGTTTCAAGCGGGGCCCCTACGAGCAGTACTTC. The encoded protein is CASSFKRGPYEQYF.

This clone was seen a few times. As DNA, the CDR3 is TGTGCCAGCAGCTTGTCCATGTCGGGTAATTCACCCCTCCACTTT. Encoded protein: CASSLSMSGNSPLHF. The chain is built from TRBV5-4 and TRBJ1-6; D remains unclear. The V gene lost 1 base and the J gene lost 6 bases, with 11 bases spanning the gap. Per germline, CDR1 SGHNT and CDR2 YYREEE (reference sequence). CDR3 length: 15 residues.

The chain is built from TRBV6-2 or TRBV6-3 and TRBJ1-5; D remains ambiguous. In germline, CDR1 is MNHEY, CDR2 SVGEGT. The CDR3 is made up of 13 amino acids. Trimming took 4 bases from V and 5 from J, leaving 9 bases between them. CDR3 in DNA: TGTGCCAGCAGTTCACTCTATGATCAGCCCCAGCATTTT. Protein: CASSSLYDQPQHF.

The rearrangement links TRBV18 to TRBJ1-5, with D possibly being TRBD1 (5 bases). Germline V gives CDR1 KGHSH, CDR2 LQKENI. This CDR3 has 15 residues. Trimming cost V 6 bases and J 1 base, with 13 bases left between them. Here the CDR3 reads CASSSPAGSNQPQHF. For the CDR3, the DNA is TGTGCCAGCTCCTCACCGGCAGGGAGCAATCAGCCCCAGCATTTT.